The clone carrying this T cell receptor beta chain was detected once. Authors' analysis steps: Quantification of nucleated cells was approximated via reference gene primer amplification. This table comes from immunoSEQ multiplex PCR, and its TCRdb copy is limited to in-frame clones, with some not included. V, J and clone size were drawn from that table, and D and trimming were deduced from the DNA. This sample has over 200,000 clones, with about 90% found just once. Seattle's enrolled individuals joined amid active infection and were then monitored longitudinally. V lost 5 bases and J 4 bases, leaving 12 bases between the germline ends. CDR1 and CDR2 from the germline V gene are SEHNR and FQNEAQ (reference sequence). This CDR3 is 15 amino acids long. The data derive from a study of blood T cell repertoires in COVID-19.

Sequencing was performed on peripheral blood. The chain carries TRBV7-9 and TRBJ1-6; D might be TRBD1 (6 bases). The TCR was taken from a young man with COVID-19, enrolled during active disease. The CDR3: CASSLGQSYNSPLHF. The CDR3 DNA sequence: TGTGCCAGCAGCCTTGGACAGTCATATAATTCACCCCTCCACTTT. Using reference TRBV7-9 and TRBJ1-6 for the parts outside the CDR3, the full variable domain is DTGVSQNPRHKITKRGQNVTFRCDPISEHNRLYWYRQTLGQGPEFLTYFQNEAQLEKSRLLSDRFSAERPKGSFSTLEIQRTEQGDSAMYLCASSLGQSYNSPLHFGNGTRLTVT.